Below, 29 T cell receptor beta chains from the same sample are listed, as sequenced in a study of blood T cell repertoires in COVID-19. Some clones are missing from TCRdb's copy, which holds only in-frame ones; the method was immunoSEQ multiplex PCR. The repertoire has approximately 290,000 clones, 90% of them found once; the top ten carry around 4.4%. What was sequenced was PBMCs or T cells enriched from blood (not recorded which). These receptors were obtained from a young woman with acute COVID-19.

The chain joins TRBV7-3 to TRBJ2-5; perhaps TRBD1 as D (5 bases). Germline V CDR1 and CDR2: SGHTA, FQGTGA. The length of the CDR3 is 13 residues. The V end was cut by 8 bases, the J end by 1 base, with 11 bases between. The CDR3 loop is CASAQGSQETQYF. The CDR3 DNA sequence: TGTGCCAGCGCGCAGGGCTCCCAAGAGACCCAGTACTTC.

The genes are TRBV5-3 and TRBJ2-7; 8 positions agree with TRBD2. TRBV5-3 is reported as an ORF; its role is uncertain. Trimming removed 7 bases from V and 0 bases from J; junction bases left unmatched: 12. The CDR3 sequence is 16 residues long. The chain's CDR3 is CARGRTSRTYSYEQYF. CDR3 nucleotide sequence: TGTGCCAGAGGGAGGACTAGCCGGACATACTCCTACGAGCAGTACTTC.

The genes are TRBV3-1 (or the pseudogene TRBV3-2) and TRBJ2-1; possibly TRBD2 for D (5 bases). V was pared by 3 bases and J by 7 bases, with 10 bases between. This CDR3 has 13 residues. Germline V lookup: CDR1 LGHDT, CDR2 YNNKEL (reference sequence). CDR3 sequence reads: CASSQRAANEQFF. The CDR3 nucleotides are TGTGCCAGCAGCCAGCGAGCGGCTAATGAGCAGTTCTTC.

The gene calls are TRBV6-5 and TRBJ2-7, with a possible D match to TRBD2 (5 bases). The CDR3 has 12 amino acids. V was trimmed by 7 bases and J by 3 bases, leaving 10 bases between them. CDR1 and CDR2 (germline): MNHEY, SVGAGI. Written as DNA, the CDR3 is TGTGCCAGCACCGACGGGGTCTACGAGCAGTACTTC. Amino acids: CASTDGVYEQYF.

The chain joins TRBV28 to TRBJ1-1; 8 bases are shared with TRBD1. Germline loops: CDR1 MDHEN, CDR2 SYDVKM. With V trimmed by 5 bases and J by 4 bases, 6 bases remained unmatched. This CDR3 region has 14 residues. The CDR3 is CASSPLTGATEAFF. CDR3 in DNA: TGTGCCAGCAGTCCTCTGACAGGGGCCACTGAAGCTTTCTTT.

This rearrangement joins TRBV19 to TRBJ2-5; TRBD1 matches at 9 bases. This CDR3 has 15 residues. Germline values: CDR1 LNHDA, CDR2 SQIVND (reference sequence). The V gene end was trimmed by 5 bases and the J gene end by 4 bases; junction bases not matched to a gene: 8. The CDR3, as DNA: TGTGCCAGTAGTGAAACAGGGGGCGGAGGAGAGACCCAGTACTTC. Its translation: CASSETGGGGETQYF.

The chain couples TRBV5-1 to TRBJ2-1, with TRBD2 identical over 9 bases. The J segment lost 5 bases and the V segment lost 4 bases, leaving 7 bases of the junction unmatched. The CDR3 spans 15 residues. The germline V gene has CDR1 SGHRS and CDR2 YFSETQ. The CDR3: CASSIRAGGHNEQFF. In DNA form, the CDR3 reads TGCGCCAGCAGCATTCGAGCGGGAGGACACAATGAGCAGTTCTTC.

The genes are TRBV4-2 and TRBJ2-7, with 7 bases identical to TRBD1. Germline CDR1 LGHNA, CDR2 YNFKEQ. The CDR3 runs 14 residues. V lost 2 bases to trimming and J lost 4 bases; unmatched junction nucleotides: 5. CDR3 in amino acids: CASSQTGDPYEQYF. CDR3 in DNA: TGTGCCAGCAGCCAAACAGGGGATCCATACGAGCAGTACTTC.

Comments on this clone: Its ends do not fully match the called genes, so a read error is possible. V is TRBV28 and J is TRBJ1-1, with D maybe TRBD1 (6 bases). This CDR3 comprises 14 residues. Germline V gene sequence: CDR1 MDHEN, CDR2 SYDVKM. Written as DNA, the CDR3 is TGTGCCAGTAGTTCACAGGGTAAGAGCACTGAAGCTTTCTTT. Its protein product is CASSSQGKSTEAFF. Full variable domain (remainder filled in from reference TRBV28 and TRBJ1-1): DVKVTQSSRYLVKRTGEKVFLECVQDMDHENMFWYRQDPGLGLRLIYFSYDVKMKEKGDIPEGYSVSREKKERFSLILESASTNQTSMYLCASSSQGKSTEAFFGQGTRLTVV.

V usage is TRBV18 and J usage is TRBJ2-3; 7 nucleotides agree with TRBD2. This CDR3 has 17 residues. Per the germline V gene, CDR1 is KGHSH and CDR2 is LQKENI. With V trimmed by 2 bases and J by 3 bases, 11 bases remained unmatched. CDR3 protein: CASSPISTVGGTDTQYF. The CDR3 nucleotides read TGTGCCAGCTCACCAATCAGTACCGTCGGGGGGACAGATACGCAGTATTTT. Using reference TRBV18 and TRBJ2-3 for the parts outside the CDR3, the full variable domain is NAGVMQNPRHLVRRRGQEARLRCSPMKGHSHVYWYRQLPEEGLKFMVYLQKENIIDESGMPKERFSAEFPKEGPSILRIQQVVRGDSAAYFCASSPISTVGGTDTQYFGPGTRLTVL.

The chain couples TRBV5-1 to TRBJ2-2; 8 bases are a match to TRBD2. With V trimmed by 4 bases and J by 0 bases, 2 bases remained unmatched. The CDR3 is made up of 15 amino acids. CDR1 is SGHRS, CDR2 YFSETQ, per germline. CDR3 DNA: TGCGCCAGCAGCCTAGCGGGCACGAACACCGGGGAGCTGTTTTTT. Translation gives CASSLAGTNTGELFF.

The V and J genes are TRBV28 and TRBJ1-5; TRBD1 is a possible D gene (5 bases). V gave up 2 bases and J gave up 4 bases, with 9 bases separating them. CDR1 MDHEN and CDR2 SYDVKM come from the germline V gene. The CDR3 spans 14 residues. The CDR3 bases are TGTGCCAGCAGTTTAGGGGCCATAAATCAGCCCCAGCATTTT. Translation gives CASSLGAINQPQHF.

V usage is TRBV4-2 and J usage is TRBJ1-5, with a weak D call TRBD1 (6 bases). This CDR3 region has 15 residues. Trimming removed 2 bases at V and 1 base at J, with 9 bases between. The germline gives CDR1 LGHNA, CDR2 YNFKEQ. The CDR3 loop is CASSQRGQSNQPQHF. The CDR3 nucleotides read TGTGCCAGCAGCCAACGAGGACAGAGCAATCAGCCCCAGCATTTT.

The V and J genes are TRBV5-1 and TRBJ1-3; possibly TRBD1 for D (6 bases). Trimming left V 3 bases short and J 2 bases short, with 15 bases between. The CDR3 is made up of 16 amino acids. Germline V lookup: CDR1 SGHRS, CDR2 YFSETQ. The CDR3 DNA reads TGCGCCAGCAGCTCGCCTACGACAGGACCTGGAAACACCATATATTTT. It translates to CASSSPTTGPGNTIYF.

The J gene is TRBJ1-2, the V gene TRBV5-4; D not certain. The ends were cut back, 4 bases at V and 5 bases at J, with 15 bases in the middle. The V gene's germline CDR1 is SGHNT and CDR2 YYREEE (reference sequence). The CDR3 is made up of 14 amino acids. The CDR3 nucleotides read TGTGCCAGCAGCCTAGCTCCCGAGAAGTATGGCTACACCTTC. The encoded protein is CASSLAPEKYGYTF.

This clone appeared once. The J gene is TRBJ2-3, the V gene TRBV27; D is perhaps TRBD1 (5 bases). This CDR3 spans 12 amino acids. Germline V gene lookup returns CDR1 MNHEY and CDR2 SMNVEV (reference sequence). V was cut by 6 bases and J by 3 bases, with 7 bases left in between. For the CDR3, the DNA is TGTGCCAGCAGGACAGTTACAGATACGCAGTATTTT. Translation gives CASRTVTDTQYF.

The genes are TRBV5-4 and TRBJ2-5, with 7 nucleotides matching TRBD1. V gave up 5 bases and J gave up 5 bases; unmatched junction bases: 6. This CDR3 spans 13 amino acids. Per the germline V gene, CDR1 is SGHNT and CDR2 is YYREEE (reference sequence). The CDR3 DNA sequence: TGTGCCAGCAGACCAGGGGGTGGCGAGACCCAGTACTTC. Its translation: CASRPGGGETQYF. The variable domain in full, with the rest retrieved from reference TRBV5-4 and TRBJ2-5, is ETGVTQSPTHLIKTRGQQVTLRCSSQSGHNTVSWYQQALGQGPQFIFQYYREEENGRGNFPPRFSGLQFPNYSSELNVNALELDDSALYLCASRPGGGETQYFGPGTRLLVL.

J is TRBJ2-2 and V is TRBV13, with D tentatively TRBD1 (5 bases). CDR3 length: 12 amino acids. V lost 8 bases and J 5 bases, leaving 9 bases between the germline ends. From germline, CDR1 is PRHDT and CDR2 FYEKMQ (reference sequence). CDR3 amino acids: CASGQGTGELFF. The CDR3 DNA reads as TGTGCCAGCGGGCAGGGAACCGGGGAGCTGTTTTTT.

This clone was recorded only once. The chain couples TRBV18 to TRBJ2-1; 7 bases map to TRBD1. V lost 3 bases to trimming and J lost 6 bases; unmatched junction nucleotides: 8. This CDR3 contains 15 residues. Germline lookup yields CDR1 KGHSH and CDR2 LQKENI. Here the CDR3 DNA reads TGTGCCAGCTCACCCATCGCCGAGGGGGCCAATGAGCAGTTCTTC. Its translation: CASSPIAEGANEQFF.

The chain combines TRBV5-5 with TRBJ1-5; D not resolved. The CDR3 has 16 amino acids. The V gene's germline CDR1 is SGHKS and CDR2 YYEKEE (reference sequence). V dropped 0 bases and J dropped 0 bases, with 10 bases sitting between them. CDR3: CASSLARTDSNQPQHF. In DNA form, the CDR3 reads TGTGCCAGCAGCTTGGCCCGGACTGATAGCAATCAGCCCCAGCATTTT. The full variable domain, completed using reference TRBV5-5 and TRBJ1-5, is DAGVTQSPTHLIKTRGQQVTLRCSPISGHKSVSWYQQVLGQGPQFIFQYYEKEERGRGNFPDRFSARQFPNYSSELNVNALLLGDSALYLCASSLARTDSNQPQHFGDGTRLSIL.

The rearrangement joins TRBV7-9 to TRBJ2-4, with 10 positions matching TRBD1. The germline gives CDR1 SEHNR, CDR2 FQNEAQ (reference sequence). The ends lost 8 bases at V and 1 base at J; junction bases unmatched: 17. The CDR3 spans 19 residues. This CDR3 is CASEWDRGGLGRAKNIQYF. DNA for the CDR3: TGTGCCAGCGAGTGGGACAGGGGAGGACTCGGGCGGGCCAAAAACATTCAGTACTTC.

The gene calls are TRBV2 and TRBJ1-1, with 7 bases fitting TRBD1. Germline V CDR1 and CDR2: SNHLY, FYNNEI. This CDR3 is 13 amino acids long. V shed 6 bases, J shed 1 base, and the junction held 2 bases outside the gene matches. CDR3 sequence reads: CASRTGTNTEAFF. The CDR3 nucleotides read TGTGCCAGCAGGACAGGGACGAACACTGAAGCTTTCTTT.

The rearrangement joins TRBV4-1 to TRBJ1-6; 7 positions agree with TRBD1. CDR3 length: 15 amino acids. Trimming cost V 4 bases and J 5 bases; bases outside gene matches: 5. Germline lookup yields CDR1 MGHRA and CDR2 YSYEKL. The CDR3 reads CASSLDRVNNSPLHF. The CDR3 DNA is TGCGCCAGCAGCCTTGACAGGGTAAATAATTCACCCCTCCACTTT.

The chain is built from TRBV7-3 and TRBJ1-2; D is perhaps TRBD1 (6 bases). The V gene lost 2 bases and the J gene lost 8 bases, with 21 bases spanning the gap. CDR1 is SGHTA, CDR2 FQGTGA, per germline. This CDR3 spans 16 amino acids. The CDR3 region is CASSLGGMDSSGGYTF. Written as DNA, the CDR3 is TGTGCCAGCAGCTTAGGCGGTATGGACAGTTCTGGCGGCTACACCTTC.

The chain couples TRBV5-6 to TRBJ1-1; tentative D call: TRBD1 (5 bases). Trimming cost V 3 bases and J 5 bases, with 20 bases left between them. Germline V gene data show CDR1 as SGHDT and CDR2 as YYEEEE. CDR3 length: 16 amino acids. The CDR3 spells CASSSKPGLVWTEAFF. In nucleotides, the CDR3 is TGTGCCAGCAGCTCGAAGCCAGGGCTGGTGTGGACTGAAGCTTTCTTT.

This clone was recorded once. The rearrangement uses TRBV28 and TRBJ1-2; TRBD1 might be the D (5 bases). CDR3 length: 13 amino acids. The V end lost 6 bases, the J end lost 7 bases, and 15 bases lay between the germline ends. Germline loops: CDR1 MDHEN, CDR2 SYDVKM. The DNA of the CDR3 is TGTGCCAGCAGCTTGGTGGGGGGAAGTGGCTACACCTTC. This sequence encodes CASSLVGGSGYTF.

This chain uses TRBV18 with TRBJ2-7; 9 positions agree with TRBD1. Germline V CDR1 and CDR2: KGHSH, LQKENI. The CDR3 spans 14 residues. The ends lost 3 bases at V and 0 bases at J; junction bases unmatched: 0. CDR3 DNA sequence: TGTGCCAGCTCACCGGACAGGGGCTCCTACGAGCAGTACTTC. Translation gives CASSPDRGSYEQYF.

This clone was observed a handful of times. The V gene is TRBV3-1 (or the pseudogene TRBV3-2), the J gene TRBJ2-2; D unresolved. This CDR3 has 13 residues. Germline lookup yields CDR1 LGHDT and CDR2 YNNKEL (reference sequence). Deletions cut 4 bases from V and 8 bases from J, with 11 bases between. CDR3 DNA sequence: TGTGCCAGCAGCCTCCTAACGGTGGGGGAGCTGTTTTTT. Translated: CASSLLTVGELFF.

The chain uses TRBV11-3 and TRBJ2-2; TRBD1 might be the D (6 bases). CDR1 SGHNT and CDR2 YENEEA come from the germline V gene. Trimming shortened V by 7 bases and J by 0 bases, and 12 bases separated the two germline ends. The CDR3 contains 15 residues. CDR3 region: CASTMTGTNTGELFF. The CDR3 DNA is TGTGCCAGCACCATGACAGGCACGAACACCGGGGAGCTGTTTTTT.